This T cell receptor beta chain was recovered during a study of blood T cells in healthy people across ages. A word on this clonotype: Its matching antigen is unknown. Since a much larger clone is just one base distant, this may be a read error.

This CDR3 comprises 13 residues. The study's findings and limits: Naive CD4+ cells and diversity were both higher in long-lived donors than in aged donors.

For the second PCR, which ran for about 6 to 11 cycles, a sample-barcoded 5' primer and a J-beta primer mix were used. TCRdb re-called the 5' RACE reads with MiXCR, one entry per CDR3 protein. The data hold about 1.6 million distinct CDR3 sequences, with around 36% observed a single time. The specimen sequenced was blood. This TCR was sampled from a woman aged 25 to 45 in good health. The chain employs TRBV12-3 or TRBV12-4 and TRBJ2-5, with D possibly matching TRBD2 (5 bases). The CDR3 loop reads CTSSFSGKETQYF. Written as DNA, the CDR3 is TGTACCAGCAGTTTCTCGGGAAAAGAGACCCAGTACTTC.